This entry lists 9 T cell receptor beta chains sequenced from one sample in a study of CD8 T cells in ankylosing spondylitis. MiXCR, run by TCRdb on the 5' RACE reads, gives a single entry per CDR3 protein. The profile shows fewer than 750,000 distinct CDR3 sequences, about 20% of them singletons. No antigen has been assigned to these receptors. Study-level results: Characteristic, it appeared, of ankylosing spondylitis blood was a TCR beta motif of roughly eight highly homologous variants.

Sequences were obtained from blood, either unsorted or a sorted T cell fraction (not recorded which). Receptors were obtained from a male donor with ankylosing spondylitis.

This clonotype has a handful of counts. V is TRBV28 and J is TRBJ1-1, with D maybe TRBD1 (5 bases). Trimming removed 6 bases from V and 4 bases from J, with 21 bases in between. Germline V lookup: CDR1 MDHEN, CDR2 SYDVKM. The CDR3 covers 16 residues. The CDR3 region has the DNA TGTGCCAGCAGGGGGGGGTTAGGGGTTTCTGGCACTGAAGCTTTCTTT. The encoded protein is CASRGGLGVSGTEAFF.

The chain employs TRBV12-3 or TRBV12-4 and TRBJ2-1, with D unresolved. The V gene lost 5 bases and the J gene lost 3 bases, with 14 bases spanning the gap. This CDR3 has 15 residues. In DNA form, the CDR3 reads TGTGCCAGCAGTGCTGCTATCGCCGACTACAATGAGCAGTTCTTC. Its protein product is CASSAAIADYNEQFF.

This clonotype was seen a few times. This chain connects TRBV29-1 to TRBJ2-7; 9 bases match TRBD1. Unmatched junction bases numbered 7, after V lost 4 bases and J lost 3 bases. Germline lookup yields CDR1 SQVTM and CDR2 ANQGSEA. This CDR3 is 14 amino acids long. This CDR3 reads CSVASGTGIYEQYF. CDR3 sequence (DNA): TGCAGCGTTGCCTCCGGGACAGGGATCTACGAGCAGTACTTC.

This clonotype was detected only a few times. This chain connects TRBV20-1 to TRBJ2-7, with D possibly matching TRBD1 (6 bases). Per germline, CDR1 DFQATT and CDR2 SNEGSKA (reference sequence). This CDR3 is built from 14 residues. The ends were cut back, 1 base at V and 4 bases at J, with 14 bases in the middle. CDR3 DNA sequence: TGCAGTGCTAGAGGGACAGCTGTTTCTTACGAGCAGTACTTC. The encoded protein is CSARGTAVSYEQYF.

The rearrangement joins TRBV7-9 to TRBJ2-5; D is undetermined. The CDR3 covers 16 residues. The V end was cut by 4 bases, the J end by 2 bases, with 17 bases between. Germline V gives CDR1 SEHNR, CDR2 FQNEAQ (reference sequence). The CDR3 is CASSSPGYVQQETQYF. The CDR3 bases are TGTGCCAGCAGCTCCCCGGGCTATGTGCAGCAAGAGACCCAGTACTTC.

The chain couples TRBV7-7 to TRBJ2-1; D is possibly TRBD2 (5 bases). V lost 5 bases, J lost 4 bases, and 18 bases lay in between. Germline assignment: CDR1 SSHAT and CDR2 FNYEAQ (reference sequence). The CDR3 length is 16 residues. CDR3 nucleotide sequence: TGTGCCAGCAGCCCCGTTCAGCGGAATAGTTACAATGAGCAGTTCTTC. Translating it yields CASSPVQRNSYNEQFF.

CDR3 nucleotide sequence: TGTGCCATCAGTGAGTCGACAGGAGTTACTGAAGCTTTCTTT. This translates into CAISESTGVTEAFF. This chain joins TRBV10-3 and TRBJ1-1, with D possibly being TRBD1 (6 bases). Between the trimmed V and J ends, which lost 0 bases and 5 bases, there was a span of 10 bases. The CDR3 loop spans 14 amino acids. Germline CDR1 and CDR2: ENHRY and SYGVKD.

This clonotype came up many times. The chain is built from TRBV3-1 and TRBJ2-1; D is uncertain. Trimming removed 4 bases at V and 5 bases at J, with 12 bases between. From germline, CDR1 is LGHDT and CDR2 YNNKEL (reference sequence). The CDR3 has 14 residues. CDR3 loop: CASSPATPNNEQFF. The CDR3 DNA follows: TGTGCCAGCAGCCCGGCGACTCCCAACAATGAGCAGTTCTTC.

The chain couples TRBV7-3 to TRBJ2-3, with 15 bases lining up with TRBD2. The CDR3 runs 16 residues. V shed 5 bases, J shed 4 bases, and the junction held 4 bases outside the gene matches. The germline V gene has CDR1 SGHTA and CDR2 FQGTGA. The CDR3 sequence: CASSIGTSGGPDTQYF. CDR3 in DNA: TGTGCCAGCAGCATTGGGACTAGCGGGGGGCCAGATACGCAGTATTTT.